This T cell receptor beta chain derives from a study of Ad26.COV2.S vaccination and SARS-CoV-2 variants. Treatment defined: approximately 18 received Ad26.COV2.S at low or high dose, single or two shots; 5 received placebo; per-sample allocation not given. Samples analyzed were those drawn on day 63 after the first vaccine or placebo injection. Data came from immunoSEQ multiplex PCR; TCRdb stores just in-frame clones and leaves some out. The sample yields about 250,000 clones, around nine tenths seen once. Here the sequenced sample was peripheral blood, taken in a trial of Ad26.COV2.S vaccine versus placebo. This clonotype originated in a person between 18 and 59 years old who received the Ad26.COV2.S COVID-19 vaccine or a placebo.

The CDR3 reads CAISRGGPRDTQYF. In DNA, the CDR3 is TGTGCCATCAGCCGAGGGGGCCCCCGAGATACGCAGTATTTT. V is TRBV10-3 and J is TRBJ2-3; 7 bases agree with TRBD1. Germline-derived CDR1 and CDR2 are ENHRY and SYGVKD. The CDR3 has 14 amino acids. The V gene end was trimmed by 6 bases and the J gene end by 5 bases; junction bases not matched to a gene: 8.